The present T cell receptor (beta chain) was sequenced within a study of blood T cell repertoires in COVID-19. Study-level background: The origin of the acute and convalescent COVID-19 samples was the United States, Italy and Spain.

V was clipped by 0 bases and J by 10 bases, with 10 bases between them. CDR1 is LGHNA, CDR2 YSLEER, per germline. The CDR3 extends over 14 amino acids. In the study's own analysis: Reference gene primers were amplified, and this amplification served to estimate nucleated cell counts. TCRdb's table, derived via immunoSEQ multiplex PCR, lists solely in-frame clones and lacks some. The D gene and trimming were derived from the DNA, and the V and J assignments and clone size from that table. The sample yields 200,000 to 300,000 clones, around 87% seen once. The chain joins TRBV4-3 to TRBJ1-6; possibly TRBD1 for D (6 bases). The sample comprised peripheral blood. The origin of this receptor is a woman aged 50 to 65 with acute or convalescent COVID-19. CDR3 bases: TGCGCCAGCAGCCAAGATGGGGGGGGCTCACCCCTCCACTTT. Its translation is CASSQDGGGSPLHF.